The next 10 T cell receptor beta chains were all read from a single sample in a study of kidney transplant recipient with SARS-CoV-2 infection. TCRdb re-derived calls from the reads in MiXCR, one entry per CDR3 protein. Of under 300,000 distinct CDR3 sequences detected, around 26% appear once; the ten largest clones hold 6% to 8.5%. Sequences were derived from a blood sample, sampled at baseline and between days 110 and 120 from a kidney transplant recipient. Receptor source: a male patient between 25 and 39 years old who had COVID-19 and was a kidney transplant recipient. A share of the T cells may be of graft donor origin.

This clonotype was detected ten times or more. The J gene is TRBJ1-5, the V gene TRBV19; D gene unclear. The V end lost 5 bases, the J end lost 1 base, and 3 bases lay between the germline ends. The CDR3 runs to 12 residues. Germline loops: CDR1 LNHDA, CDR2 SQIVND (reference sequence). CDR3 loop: CASSPSNQPQHF. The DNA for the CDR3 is TGTGCCAGTAGTCCCAGCAATCAGCCCCAGCATTTT.

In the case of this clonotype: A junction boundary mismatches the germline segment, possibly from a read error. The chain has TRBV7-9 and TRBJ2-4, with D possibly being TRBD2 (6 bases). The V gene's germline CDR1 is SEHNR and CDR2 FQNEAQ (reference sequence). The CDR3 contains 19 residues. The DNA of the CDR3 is TGTGCCAGCAGCTTATCTCTTGCGGGATCCCCGGGAGCCAAAAACATTCGGTCCTTC. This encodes CASSLSLAGSPGAKNIRSF.

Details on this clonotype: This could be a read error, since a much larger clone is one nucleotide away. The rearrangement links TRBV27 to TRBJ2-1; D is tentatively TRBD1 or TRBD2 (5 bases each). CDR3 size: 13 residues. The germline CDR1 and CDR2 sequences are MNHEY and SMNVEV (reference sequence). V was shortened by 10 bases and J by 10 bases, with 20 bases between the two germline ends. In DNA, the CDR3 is TGTGCCACCCGAAGGGGCGAGAGGGCCGAGCAGTTCTTC. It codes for CATRRGERAEQFF.

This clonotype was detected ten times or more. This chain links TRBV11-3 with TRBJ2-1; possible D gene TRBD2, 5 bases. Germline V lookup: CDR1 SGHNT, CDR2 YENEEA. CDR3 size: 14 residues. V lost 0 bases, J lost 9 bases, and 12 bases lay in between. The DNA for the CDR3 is TGTGCCAGCAGCTTAGACCGGGGAGAGGGTGAGCAGTTCTTC. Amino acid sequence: CASSLDRGEGEQFF.

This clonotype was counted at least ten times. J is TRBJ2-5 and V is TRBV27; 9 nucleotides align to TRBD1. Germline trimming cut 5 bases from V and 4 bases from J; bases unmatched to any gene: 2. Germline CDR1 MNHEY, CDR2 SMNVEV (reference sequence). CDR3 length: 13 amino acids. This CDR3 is CASSPDRGETQYF. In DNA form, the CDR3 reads TGTGCCAGCAGTCCGGACAGGGGAGAGACCCAGTACTTC.

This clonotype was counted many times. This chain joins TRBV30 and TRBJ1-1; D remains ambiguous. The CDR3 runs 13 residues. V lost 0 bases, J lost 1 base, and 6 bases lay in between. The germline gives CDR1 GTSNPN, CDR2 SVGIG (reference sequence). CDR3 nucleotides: TGTGCCTGGAGTGTTTGGCGGAACACTGAAGCTTTCTTT. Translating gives CAWSVWRNTEAFF.

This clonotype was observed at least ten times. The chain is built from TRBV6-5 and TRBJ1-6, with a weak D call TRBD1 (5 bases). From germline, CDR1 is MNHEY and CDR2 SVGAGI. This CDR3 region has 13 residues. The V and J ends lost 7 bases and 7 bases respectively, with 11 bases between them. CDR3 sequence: CASTTTANSPLHF. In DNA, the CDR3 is TGTGCCAGCACTACGACAGCGAATTCACCCCTCCACTTT.

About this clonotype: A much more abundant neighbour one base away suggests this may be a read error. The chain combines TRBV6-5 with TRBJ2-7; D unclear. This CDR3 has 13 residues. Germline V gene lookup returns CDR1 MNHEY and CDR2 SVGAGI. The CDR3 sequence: CASISTVSYKQYF. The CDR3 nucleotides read TGTGCCAGCATCTCAACGGTGTCCTACAAGCAGTACTTC.

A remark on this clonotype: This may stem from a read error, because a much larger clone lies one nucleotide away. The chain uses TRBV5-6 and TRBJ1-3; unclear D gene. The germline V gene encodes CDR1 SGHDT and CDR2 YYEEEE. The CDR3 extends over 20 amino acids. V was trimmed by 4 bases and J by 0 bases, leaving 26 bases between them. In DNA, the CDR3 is TGTGCCAGCAGCCTCGCGGCCGGGTTCCTCAACAGCACCTCTGGAAACACCATATATTTT. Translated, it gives CASSLAAGFLNSTSGNTIYF.

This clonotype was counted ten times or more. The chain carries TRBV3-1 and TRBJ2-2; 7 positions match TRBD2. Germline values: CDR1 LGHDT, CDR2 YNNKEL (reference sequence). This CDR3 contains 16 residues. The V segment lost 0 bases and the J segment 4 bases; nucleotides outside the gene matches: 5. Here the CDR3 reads CASSQDPLAVTGELFF. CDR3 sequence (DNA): TGTGCCAGCAGCCAAGATCCTCTAGCGGTCACCGGGGAGCTGTTTTTT.